This T cell receptor (beta chain) was documented in a study of shared clonotypes between healthy human individuals. Findings and caveats of the study: Clonotype sharing across several donors was observed for around 5% of naive CD4 clonotypes.

For this clone: Its antigen is still unknown.

Every subset's genomic DNA went evenly onto several immunoSEQ plates. Measured with immunoSEQ multiplex PCR; TCRdb has only the in-frame clones, and not every one. The sample includes over 95,000 clones, about 70% of them seen just once. Material for sequencing was memory CD8+ T cells sorted from blood. Noted subset: CD45RO+ cells pooled with CCR7-negative TemRA cells. The sequence derives from a woman younger than 45 in good health.

CDR3 in DNA: TGTGCCAGTAGTACGCCCGGGGGGCGCGCAGAGACCCAGTACTTC. Translation gives CASSTPGGRAETQYF. The chain is built from TRBV19 and TRBJ2-5; possible D gene TRBD2, 7 bases. This CDR3 has 15 amino acids. CDR1 is LNHDA, CDR2 SQIVND, per germline (reference sequence). Between the trimmed V and J ends, which lost 4 bases and 4 bases, there was a span of 16 bases.